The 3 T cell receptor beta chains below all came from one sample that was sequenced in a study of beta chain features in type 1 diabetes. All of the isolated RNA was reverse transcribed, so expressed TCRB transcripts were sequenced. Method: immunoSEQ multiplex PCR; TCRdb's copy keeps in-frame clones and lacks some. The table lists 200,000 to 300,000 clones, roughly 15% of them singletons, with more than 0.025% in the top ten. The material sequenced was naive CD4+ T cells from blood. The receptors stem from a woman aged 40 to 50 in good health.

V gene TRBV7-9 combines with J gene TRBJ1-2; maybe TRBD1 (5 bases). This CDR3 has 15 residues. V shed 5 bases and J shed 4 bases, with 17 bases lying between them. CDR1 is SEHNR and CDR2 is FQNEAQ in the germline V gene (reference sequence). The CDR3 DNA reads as TGTGCCAGCAGCCCGACGGGGGGAGGAATCTATGGCTACACCTTC. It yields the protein CASSPTGGGIYGYTF.

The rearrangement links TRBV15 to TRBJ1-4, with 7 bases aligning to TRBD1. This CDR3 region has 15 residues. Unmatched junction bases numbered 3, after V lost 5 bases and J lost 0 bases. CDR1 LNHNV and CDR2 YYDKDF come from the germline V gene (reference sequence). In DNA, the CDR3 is TGTGCCACCAGCCCAGGGGGTACAACTAATGAAAAACTGTTTTTT. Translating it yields CATSPGGTTNEKLFF. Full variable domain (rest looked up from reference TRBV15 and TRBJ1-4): DAMVIQNPRYQVTQFGKPVTLSCSQTLNHNVMYWYQQKSSQAPKLLFHYYDKDFNNEADTPDNFQSRRPNTSFCFLDIRSPGLGDTAMYLCATSPGGTTNEKLFFGSGTQLSVL.

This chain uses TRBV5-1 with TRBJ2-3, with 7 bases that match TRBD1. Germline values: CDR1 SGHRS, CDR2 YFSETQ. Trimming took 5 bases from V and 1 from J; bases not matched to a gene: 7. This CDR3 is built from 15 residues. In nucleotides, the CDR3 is TGCGCCAGCAGTAGAGGGGGCGCCGGCACAGATACGCAGTATTTT. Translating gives CASSRGGAGTDTQYF.